This TCR beta chain comes out of a study of T cell repertoires in cytomegalovirus infection. The overall study: Well-studied HLA-B-restricted epitopes and recently identified HLA-C-restricted epitopes of CMV were both used in the study. Based on public TCR beta signatures, there were indications of CMV infection and of a matching HLA type.

This clonotype was counted between two and nine times. Its antigen is not identified. MiXCR, applied by TCRdb to the reads, yields one record per CDR3 protein. The table records about 57,000 distinct CDR3 sequences, 20% to 25% of them present only once. This CDR3 region has 16 residues. Unmatched junction bases numbered 2, after V lost 0 bases and J lost 5 bases. Points from the study as a whole: Dominating the ex vivo response were TCR beta clonotypes that were CMV-specific and HLA-C-restricted. Identification of carriers of CMV plus the relevant HLA was performed using cumulative public TCR beta family frequency.

The material was CD8+ T cells from cultured PBMCs, obtained from culture after CMV antigen stimulation. The genes are TRBV12-3 or TRBV12-4 and TRBJ2-2; 11 bases agree with TRBD2. The sequence came from a human donor in good health (CMV status not recorded). Some clones in this sample may be carry-over from other donors' samples. CDR3 in amino acids: CASSLASGGGTGELFF. CDR3 DNA sequence: TGTGCCAGCAGTTTAGCTAGCGGGGGGGGAACCGGGGAGCTGTTTTTT.